This T cell receptor beta chain was sequenced for a study of cytomegalovirus exposure and HLA in healthy donors. The PCR contained 60 Vbeta and 13 Jbeta primers. Method: immunoSEQ multiplex PCR; TCRdb's copy keeps in-frame clones and lacks some. The table lists some 130,000 clones, approximately 79% of them singletons, with around 10% in the top ten. The CDR3 sequence is 16 residues long. V was clipped by 1 base and J by 6 bases; unmatched bases: 6. The germline CDR1 and CDR2 sequences are ENHRY and SYGVKD. This TCR derives from a woman between 50 and 59 years old in good health and CMV-seropositive. The sequenced sample consisted of PBMCs. This chain connects TRBV10-3 to TRBJ2-3; 11 bases are shared with TRBD1. This CDR3 reads CAISEFGQGAADTQYF. The CDR3 DNA is TGTGCCATCAGTGAGTTCGGACAGGGGGCAGCGGATACGCAGTATTTT.